The 20 T cell receptor beta chains below were found in one sample sequenced in a study of T cell responses to AZD1222 COVID-19 vaccine. Clones were read by immunoSEQ multiplex PCR, and TCRdb kept only the in-frame ones, dropping some. The table includes 40,000 to 45,000 clones, around four fifths detected once. The sequenced sample was peripheral blood, obtained 28 days after the second dose of the MenACWY control vaccine. These receptors came from an adult who received the MenACWY meningococcal vaccine as a control.

This chain links TRBV5-6 with TRBJ2-5; D may be TRBD2 (7 bases). The V gene's germline CDR1 is SGHDT and CDR2 YYEEEE. This CDR3 region has 16 residues. Trimming took off 4 bases at V and 4 bases at J, with 20 bases between the two ends. The CDR3 sequence is CASSTPSRGAGETQYF. The CDR3 nucleotides read TGTGCCAGCAGCACCCCGTCTCGGGGGGCAGGAGAGACCCAGTACTTC. The complete variable domain, with remaining parts taken from reference TRBV5-6 and TRBJ2-5, reads DAGVTQSPTHLIKTRGQQVTLRCSPKSGHDTVSWYQQALGQGPQFIFQYYEEEERQRGNFPDRFSGHQFPNYSSELNVNALLLGDSALYLCASSTPSRGAGETQYFGPGTRLLVL.

The J gene is TRBJ1-5, the V gene TRBV4-1; D unresolved. Trimming took off 3 bases at V and 0 bases at J, with 12 bases between the two ends. CDR3 size: 16 residues. Germline V CDR1 and CDR2: MGHRA, YSYEKL. Here the CDR3 reads CASSQLWAVSNQPQHF. In nucleotides, the CDR3 is TGCGCCAGCAGCCAGCTATGGGCGGTTAGCAATCAGCCCCAGCATTTT.

The V call is TRBV4-1, the J call TRBJ1-3, with 7 bases that match TRBD1. Trimming took 3 bases from V and 1 from J; bases not matched to a gene: 6. This CDR3 contains 16 residues. Germline CDR1 is MGHRA and CDR2 is YSYEKL. The CDR3 DNA reads as TGCGCCAGCAGCCACCCTGGACAGGCATCTGGAAACACCATATATTTT. This translates into CASSHPGQASGNTIYF.

A single count supports this clone. Its ends do not fully match the called genes, so a read error is possible. The J gene is TRBJ1-2, the V gene TRBV13, with 7 bases fitting TRBD1. The CDR3 covers 14 residues. Looked up from germline, CDR1 is PRHDT and CDR2 is FYEKMQ (reference sequence). CDR3: CASSIGTENYGYTF. The CDR3, as DNA: TGTGCCAGCAGCATAGGGACAGAGAACTATGGCTACACCTTC.

V gene TRBV5-6 combines with J gene TRBJ2-3; 7 bases line up with TRBD2. The CDR3 has 15 amino acids. Trimming removed 2 bases from V and 0 bases from J; junction bases left unmatched: 3. Germline V gene sequence: CDR1 SGHDT, CDR2 YYEEEE. CDR3 DNA: TGTGCCAGCAGCTTATACGGGAGGAGCACAGATACGCAGTATTTT. Its translation is CASSLYGRSTDTQYF.

The rearrangement links TRBV2 to TRBJ2-2; D unclear. The CDR3 extends over 12 amino acids. Trimming shortened V by 6 bases and J by 1 base, and 3 bases separated the two germline ends. The germline V gene has CDR1 SNHLY and CDR2 FYNNEI. The CDR3 loop reads CASRVNTGELFF. CDR3 bases: TGTGCCAGCAGGGTGAACACCGGGGAGCTGTTTTTT.

This clone was detected only a few times. The chain links TRBV6-5 to TRBJ1-1, with D uncertain. This CDR3 comprises 14 residues. V dropped 5 bases and J dropped 0 bases, with 10 bases sitting between them. Germline V gene lookup returns CDR1 MNHEY and CDR2 SVGAGI. CDR3 nucleotide sequence: TGTGCCAGCAGTCGTGGTTGGGTGAACACTGAAGCTTTCTTT. It encodes CASSRGWVNTEAFF.

The chain uses TRBV9 and TRBJ2-2; no definite D call. Germline V lookup: CDR1 SGDLS, CDR2 YYNGEE. The V and J ends lost 1 base and 3 bases respectively, with 13 bases between them. There are 16 residues in the CDR3. The CDR3 DNA sequence: TGTGCCAGCAGCGTATACCGGACCCAGCACACCGGGGAGCTGTTTTTT. Its protein is CASSVYRTQHTGELFF.

The chain recombines TRBV6-6 with TRBJ2-1; D unclear. The germline gives CDR1 MNHNY, CDR2 SVGAGI (reference sequence). This CDR3 region has 18 residues. Trimming pared 5 bases from V and 0 bases from J, leaving 20 bases between. CDR3 nucleotides: TGTGCCAGCAGTCAGACTCGTACACCTAGGAGCTCCTACAATGAGCAGTTCTTC. Translated: CASSQTRTPRSSYNEQFF.

The chain employs TRBV12-3 or TRBV12-4 and TRBJ1-2; D may be TRBD1 (5 bases). The V and J ends lost 5 bases and 6 bases respectively, with 10 bases between them. This CDR3 spans 12 amino acids. The chain's CDR3 is CASSNGGDGYTF. The CDR3 region has the DNA TGTGCCAGCAGTAACGGGGGTGATGGCTACACCTTC.

The V and J genes are TRBV11-2 and TRBJ1-2; D is unresolved. Trimming stripped 3 bases from V and 2 bases from J, with 4 bases between. Germline CDR1 is SGHAT and CDR2 is FQNNGV. The CDR3 spans 12 residues. CDR3 sequence (DNA): TGTGCCAGCAGCTTGGTAAACTATGGCTACACCTTC. It codes for CASSLVNYGYTF.

The J gene is TRBJ2-3, the V gene TRBV6-4; D gene uncertain. In germline, CDR1 is MRHNA, CDR2 SNTAGT. Trimming took off 4 bases at V and 6 bases at J, with 11 bases between the two ends. The CDR3 spans 13 residues. CDR3 region: CASSVERGDTQYF. CDR3 sequence (DNA): TGTGCCAGCAGTGTTGAGCGAGGCGATACGCAGTATTTT.

The genes are TRBV30 and TRBJ1-1; no definite D call. CDR1 and CDR2 (germline): GTSNPN, SVGIG (reference sequence). CDR3 length equals 13 residues. The V end was cut by 1 base, the J end by 1 base, with 7 bases between. For the CDR3, the DNA is TGTGCCTGGAGTGACCGACAGAACACTGAAGCTTTCTTT. Translation: CAWSDRQNTEAFF.

A single count supports this clone. The V gene is TRBV6-5, the J gene TRBJ2-2, with TRBD2 identical over 13 bases. V lost 6 bases and J lost 4; bases outside the gene matches: 2. From germline, CDR1 is MNHEY and CDR2 SVGAGI. This CDR3 comprises 15 residues. The CDR3, as DNA: TGTGCCAGCAGAGGGACTAGCGGGGCCACCGGGGAGCTGTTTTTT. It translates to CASRGTSGATGELFF.

This clone appeared a single time. The chain uses TRBV28 and TRBJ1-3; TRBD1 might be the D (6 bases). Trimming pared 2 bases from V and 3 bases from J, leaving 11 bases between. The length of the CDR3 is 15 residues. Per the germline V gene, CDR1 is MDHEN and CDR2 is SYDVKM. CDR3 in DNA: TGTGCCAGCAGTTTAGGGGGGGCGAATGGAAACACCATATATTTT. The encoded protein is CASSLGGANGNTIYF.

The rearrangement uses TRBV5-1 and TRBJ2-5; possibly TRBD2 for D (6 bases). Trimming shortened V by 7 bases and J by 5 bases, and 12 bases separated the two germline ends. Germline V gene data show CDR1 as SGHRS and CDR2 as YFSETQ. This CDR3 region has 12 residues. The CDR3 loop is CASVGGEETQYF. In DNA, the CDR3 is TGCGCCAGCGTCGGGGGAGAGGAGACCCAGTACTTC.

This sequence joins TRBV28 and TRBJ2-3; possible D gene TRBD1, 6 bases. V was pared by 6 bases and J by 2 bases, with 15 bases between. Germline CDR1 is MDHEN and CDR2 is SYDVKM. The CDR3 runs 15 residues. In DNA form, the CDR3 reads TGTGCCAGCAGCCTAGCAGGGACAAACACAGATACGCAGTATTTT. This encodes CASSLAGTNTDTQYF.

V gene TRBV19 combines with J gene TRBJ2-7, with D possibly TRBD2 on 6 matching bases. Germline assignment: CDR1 LNHDA and CDR2 SQIVND (reference sequence). V was clipped by 4 bases and J by 2 bases, with 12 bases between them. There are 14 residues in the CDR3. The CDR3 DNA reads as TGTGCCAGTAGTAGGACCGGGACTGCCTACGAGCAGTACTTC. Protein sequence: CASSRTGTAYEQYF. Supplemented by reference TRBV19 and TRBJ2-7, the full variable domain reads DGGITQSPKYLFRKEGQNVTLSCEQNLNHDAMYWYRQDPGQGLRLIYYSQIVNDFQKGDIAEGYSVSREKKESFPLTVTSAQKNPTAFYLCASSRTGTAYEQYFGPGTRLTVT.

As DNA, the CDR3 is TGTGCCAGCTGTCAGCGGGAGGCAGATACGCAGTATTTT. This gives the protein CASCQREADTQYF. This chain links TRBV6-6 with TRBJ2-3, with 9 bases identical to TRBD2. The V segment lost 8 bases and the J segment 4 bases; nucleotides outside the gene matches: 4. The CDR3 totals 13 residues. Germline values: CDR1 MNHNY, CDR2 SVGAGI (reference sequence).

V gene TRBV12-3 or TRBV12-4 combines with J gene TRBJ2-5; D remains unclear. The germline V and J ends were trimmed by 3 bases and 4 bases, with 3 bases remaining between them. CDR3 size: 11 residues. The CDR3 reads CASSFRETQYF. CDR3 DNA sequence: TGTGCCAGCAGTTTCCGAGAGACCCAGTACTTC.